This T cell receptor (beta chain) was sequenced in a study of cytomegalovirus exposure and HLA in healthy donors. This PCR relied on a set of 60 Vbeta primers and 13 Jbeta primers. Original data processing: Per a later analysis, the number of unique TCR beta chains was about 78 million, of which some 9.9 million were shared. The repertoire was sequenced with immunoSEQ multiplex PCR; TCRdb's copy has only in-frame clones and lacks some. That table supplies the V and J calls and clone size; D and trimming were determined from the DNA. The top ten clones hold about 8.6% of a sample with 100,000 to 150,000 clones, 75% to 90% of them seen once. The V end was cut by 11 bases, the J end by 3 bases, with 11 bases between. The germline V gene has CDR1 MDHEN and CDR2 SYDVKM. This CDR3 comprises 12 residues.

This chain connects TRBV28 to TRBJ1-5; D uncertain. The source of this sequence is a woman in her 50s in good health and CMV-seropositive. Sequencing input: PBMCs. The DNA for the CDR3 is TGTGCCTCAACAGATTTCAATCAGCCCCAGCATTTT. It is translated as CASTDFNQPQHF. Full variable domain (rest looked up from reference TRBV28 and TRBJ1-5): DVKVTQSSRYLVKRTGEKVFLECVQDMDHENMFWYRQDPGLGLRLIYFSYDVKMKEKGDIPEGYSVSREKKERFSLILESASTNQTSMYLCASTDFNQPQHFGDGTRLSIL.